These 23 T cell receptor beta chains share one sample of origin, sequenced in a study of blood T cell repertoires in COVID-19. Here immunoSEQ multiplex PCR was the method, and the copy in TCRdb shows in-frame clones only, minus some. Counted here are roughly 300,000 clones, 70% to 90% occurring once; the ten biggest clones make up approximately 5.2%. The sequencing input was PBMCs or T cells enriched from blood (not recorded which). These receptors originate from a woman between 25 and 40 years old who had recovered from COVID-19.

Comment on this clone: This sample also contains other DNA sequences that code for the same CDR3. V usage is TRBV4-1 and J usage is TRBJ1-2; D is unresolved. The CDR3 is 14 residues long. Germline CDR1 reads MGHRA; CDR2 reads YSYEKL. V was shortened by 1 base and J by 2 bases, with 8 bases between the two germline ends. The CDR3 reads CASSQGGGNYGYTF. CDR3 DNA: TGCGCCAGCAGCCAAGGCGGCGGGAACTATGGCTACACCTTC.

The chain joins TRBV5-6 to TRBJ2-5, with a possible D match to TRBD2 (5 bases). V lost 1 base to trimming and J lost 5 bases, with 21 bases between them. The CDR3 runs to 17 residues. Germline V lookup: CDR1 SGHDT, CDR2 YYEEEE. The CDR3 reads CASSLRAGSDPRETQYF. The DNA for the CDR3 is TGTGCCAGCAGCTTGAGGGCAGGTAGCGACCCGCGGGAGACCCAGTACTTC.

The rearrangement links TRBV5-1 to TRBJ1-2; D not resolved. The CDR3 spans 13 residues. From germline, CDR1 is SGHRS and CDR2 YFSETQ. V was trimmed by 4 bases and J by 1 base, leaving 8 bases between them. Here the CDR3 DNA reads TGCGCCAGCAGCAGGGAGATTAACTATGGCTACACCTTC. Translating it yields CASSREINYGYTF.

This clone has a single count. The V and J genes are TRBV6-5 and TRBJ1-1; TRBD1 matches 7 bases. There are 16 residues in the CDR3. Looked up from germline, CDR1 is MNHEY and CDR2 is SVGAGI. Germline trimming cut 1 base from V and 1 base from J; bases unmatched to any gene: 6. The CDR3 DNA sequence: TGTGCCAGCAGTTACTTGGCCTCAGGGGGGAACACTGAAGCTTTCTTT. This translates into CASSYLASGGNTEAFF.

This clone was seen once. This chain links TRBV25-1 with TRBJ2-1, with D perhaps TRBD2 (6 bases). Germline values: CDR1 MGHDK, CDR2 SYGVNS. V lost 1 base, J lost 7 bases, and 14 bases lay in between. The CDR3 is 15 amino acids. The CDR3 region has the DNA TGTGCCAGCAGTGAATGGGGGGAGAGGTCTAATGAGCAGTTCTTC. This gives the protein CASSEWGERSNEQFF.

The chain uses TRBV14 and TRBJ1-6; D unresolved. V was clipped by 6 bases and J by 0 bases, with 6 bases between them. Germline V gene data show CDR1 as SGHDN and CDR2 as FVKESK. The CDR3 consists of 14 residues. The CDR3 loop reads CASRHNSYNSPLHF. As DNA, the CDR3 is TGTGCCAGCAGACACAACTCCTATAATTCACCCCTCCACTTT.

The CDR3 DNA reads as TGTGCCAGCAGCTCAGTCAGGGGTAATTCACCCCTCCACTTT. The encoded protein is CASSSVRGNSPLHF. The chain uses TRBV7-9 and TRBJ1-6; D might be TRBD1 (6 bases). The CDR3 runs 14 residues. Germline lookup yields CDR1 SEHNR and CDR2 FQNEAQ (reference sequence). Between the trimmed V and J ends, which lost 4 bases and 6 bases, there was a span of 10 bases.

DNA for the CDR3: TGTGCCAGCAGCTTAGGACAGGCAGATTCTTTCTTT. Protein sequence: CASSLGQADSFF. The chain couples TRBV7-9 to TRBJ1-1; weak D call: TRBD1 (6 bases). CDR3 length equals 12 residues. Looked up from germline, CDR1 is SEHNR and CDR2 is FQNEAQ (reference sequence). V shed 1 base and J shed 12 bases, with 12 bases lying between them. The full variable domain, completed using reference TRBV7-9 and TRBJ1-1, is DTGVSQNPRHKITKRGQNVTFRCDPISEHNRLYWYRQTLGQGPEFLTYFQNEAQLEKSRLLSDRFSAERPKGSFSTLEIQRTEQGDSAMYLCASSLGQADSFFGQGTRLTVV.

This clone occurred once. This rearrangement joins TRBV4-1 to TRBJ1-2, with 10 bases that match TRBD1. The CDR3 is made up of 14 amino acids. Germline CDR1 and CDR2: MGHRA and YSYEKL. The V and J ends lost 7 bases and 0 bases, in that order; junction bases with no gene match: 2. CDR3 nucleotides: TGCGCCAGCACGGACAGGGGGGCTAACTATGGCTACACCTTC. Translating gives CASTDRGANYGYTF.

The V and J genes are TRBV30 and TRBJ2-3, with D perhaps TRBD2 (6 bases). Germline loops: CDR1 GTSNPN, CDR2 SVGIG (reference sequence). The CDR3 is 16 residues long. Trimming took off 3 bases at V and 2 bases at J, with 18 bases between the two ends. The chain's CDR3 is CAWRGGDTGFTDTQYF. The CDR3 nucleotides are TGTGCCTGGAGGGGCGGGGATACGGGATTCACAGATACGCAGTATTTT. The variable domain in full, with the rest retrieved from reference TRBV30 and TRBJ2-3, is SQTIHQWPATLVQPVGSPLSLECTVEGTSNPNLYWYRQAAGRGLQLLFYSVGIGQISSEVPQNLSASRPQDRQFILSSKKLLLSDSGFYLCAWRGGDTGFTDTQYFGPGTRLTVL.

CDR3 DNA: TGCGCCAGCAGCGCGGACAGGGGCGAGCAGTACTTC. Protein: CASSADRGEQYF. The chain joins TRBV5-1 to TRBJ2-7; TRBD1 aligns across 9 bases. The CDR3 totals 12 residues. CDR1 SGHRS and CDR2 YFSETQ come from the germline V gene. V shed 4 bases and J 6 bases; nucleotides not matched to a gene: 2.

The chain uses TRBV27 and TRBJ1-3; D not resolved. V dropped 3 bases and J dropped 0 bases, with 12 bases sitting between them. CDR3 length: 16 residues. Germline CDR1 is MNHEY and CDR2 is SMNVEV (reference sequence). The CDR3 region has the DNA TGTGCCAGCAGTTTTCTTCCGCTATACTCTGGAAACACCATATATTTT. Translating it yields CASSFLPLYSGNTIYF.

This chain joins TRBV6-1 and TRBJ1-1; unclear D gene. V was trimmed by 2 bases and J by 0 bases, leaving 13 bases between them. This CDR3 spans 16 amino acids. CDR1 is MNHNS, CDR2 SASEGT, per germline. The CDR3 loop is CASSERRVLVNTEAFF. The CDR3 region has the DNA TGTGCCAGCAGTGAAAGGAGGGTCCTGGTGAACACTGAAGCTTTCTTT.

The J gene is TRBJ1-1, the V gene TRBV5-5, with 8 bases fitting TRBD1. The J segment lost 7 bases and the V segment lost 3 bases, leaving 11 bases of the junction unmatched. CDR1 SGHKS and CDR2 YYEKEE come from the germline V gene (reference sequence). This CDR3 spans 15 amino acids. CDR3 nucleotides: TGTGCCAGCAGCTCGGTTAGGACAGGGTTTGATGAAGCTTTCTTT. It codes for CASSSVRTGFDEAFF. Based on the CDR3 plus reference TRBV5-5 and TRBJ1-1, the full variable domain is DAGVTQSPTHLIKTRGQQVTLRCSPISGHKSVSWYQQVLGQGPQFIFQYYEKEERGRGNFPDRFSARQFPNYSSELNVNALLLGDSALYLCASSSVRTGFDEAFFGQGTRLTVV.

The chain uses TRBV5-4 and TRBJ1-2; D remains ambiguous. V gave up 4 bases and J gave up 2 bases, with 6 bases separating them. The CDR3 is 12 residues long. The germline V gene has CDR1 SGHNT and CDR2 YYREEE (reference sequence). The CDR3 is CASSPGNYGYTF. The CDR3 DNA sequence: TGTGCCAGCAGCCCAGGAAACTATGGCTACACCTTC. Together with reference TRBV5-4 and TRBJ1-2, the CDR3 gives the full variable domain: ETGVTQSPTHLIKTRGQQVTLRCSSQSGHNTVSWYQQALGQGPQFIFQYYREEENGRGNFPPRFSGLQFPNYSSELNVNALELDDSALYLCASSPGNYGYTFGSGTRLTVV.

The chain uses TRBV19 and TRBJ1-3; D unclear. V was shortened by 6 bases and J by 1 base, with 10 bases between the two germline ends. This CDR3 has 14 amino acids. Germline CDR1 LNHDA, CDR2 SQIVND (reference sequence). The CDR3 nucleotides are TGTGCCAGTAGGCCGGCGGTTTCTGGAAACACCATATATTTT. Translation gives CASRPAVSGNTIYF.

The V call is TRBV25-1, the J call TRBJ2-3; D is perhaps TRBD1 (6 bases). From germline, CDR1 is MGHDK and CDR2 SYGVNS. V was pared by 4 bases and J by 3 bases, with 20 bases between. The CDR3 loop spans 17 amino acids. CDR3 bases: TGTGCCAGCAGTGGAGGCCCTGGGACATGGGTAACAGATACGCAGTATTTT. This translates into CASSGGPGTWVTDTQYF. The variable domain in full, with the rest retrieved from reference TRBV25-1 and TRBJ2-3, is EADIYQTPRYLVIGTGKKITLECSQTMGHDKMYWYQQDPGMELHLIHYSYGVNSTEKGDLSSESTVSRIRTEHFPLTLESARPSHTSQYLCASSGGPGTWVTDTQYFGPGTRLTVL.

This chain joins TRBV30 and TRBJ2-3; TRBD2 matches 11 bases. Germline CDR1 reads GTSNPN; CDR2 reads SVGIG (reference sequence). There are 13 residues in the CDR3. Trimming at V came to 3 bases and at J to 11 bases, leaving 7 bases not matched to a gene. CDR3 protein: CAWRASGGRWQYF. In DNA form, the CDR3 reads TGTGCCTGGAGGGCTAGCGGGGGGAGGTGGCAGTATTTT.

The rearrangement uses TRBV30 and TRBJ1-3, with 8 bases aligning to TRBD1. The J segment lost 4 bases and the V segment lost 3 bases, leaving 8 bases of the junction unmatched. There are 15 residues in the CDR3. From germline, CDR1 is GTSNPN and CDR2 SVGIG (reference sequence). This CDR3 is CAWSQDRGPGNTIYF. The CDR3 region has the DNA TGTGCCTGGAGCCAAGACAGGGGACCCGGAAACACCATATATTTT.

The chain has TRBV25-1 and TRBJ1-2; 9 bases agree with TRBD1. Germline V CDR1 and CDR2: MGHDK, SYGVNS. The CDR3 runs 12 residues. With 11 bases clipped from V and 4 bases from J, the junction kept 5 bases outside the gene matches. This chain's CDR3 is CAVRDRVYGYTF. The CDR3, as DNA: TGTGCCGTAAGGGACAGGGTCTATGGCTACACCTTC.

The rearrangement joins TRBV7-9 to TRBJ2-1; TRBD1 aligns across 7 bases. J lost 4 bases, V lost 2 bases, and 14 bases had no gene match. The CDR3 length is 18 residues. Germline assignment: CDR1 SEHNR and CDR2 FQNEAQ (reference sequence). The CDR3 coding sequence is TGTGCCAGCAGCTTATCCCCCTTGTGGAAGACAGGGTACAATGAGCAGTTCTTC. Residues: CASSLSPLWKTGYNEQFF. Drawing the rest from reference TRBV7-9 and TRBJ2-1, the complete variable domain is DTGVSQNPRHKITKRGQNVTFRCDPISEHNRLYWYRQTLGQGPEFLTYFQNEAQLEKSRLLSDRFSAERPKGSFSTLEIQRTEQGDSAMYLCASSLSPLWKTGYNEQFFGPGTRLTVL.

This clone was seen a single time. This chain connects TRBV5-1 to TRBJ2-5, with D possibly being TRBD1 (6 bases). CDR3 size: 16 residues. The V gene's germline CDR1 is SGHRS and CDR2 YFSETQ. Trimming took 5 bases from V and 0 from J, leaving 17 bases between them. The CDR3: CASRATDSRYQETQYF. CDR3 nucleotide sequence: TGCGCCAGCAGAGCAACGGACAGTCGGTACCAAGAGACCCAGTACTTC.

The chain couples TRBV7-9 to TRBJ2-7, with 9 nucleotides matching TRBD1. The CDR3 is 14 residues long. The junction had 4 bases not matched to a gene; V was cut back by 5 bases and J by 2 bases. Germline V gene sequence: CDR1 SEHNR, CDR2 FQNEAQ (reference sequence). The CDR3 is CASSGTGKAYEQYF. The DNA of the CDR3 is TGTGCCAGCAGCGGGACAGGGAAAGCCTACGAGCAGTACTTC.